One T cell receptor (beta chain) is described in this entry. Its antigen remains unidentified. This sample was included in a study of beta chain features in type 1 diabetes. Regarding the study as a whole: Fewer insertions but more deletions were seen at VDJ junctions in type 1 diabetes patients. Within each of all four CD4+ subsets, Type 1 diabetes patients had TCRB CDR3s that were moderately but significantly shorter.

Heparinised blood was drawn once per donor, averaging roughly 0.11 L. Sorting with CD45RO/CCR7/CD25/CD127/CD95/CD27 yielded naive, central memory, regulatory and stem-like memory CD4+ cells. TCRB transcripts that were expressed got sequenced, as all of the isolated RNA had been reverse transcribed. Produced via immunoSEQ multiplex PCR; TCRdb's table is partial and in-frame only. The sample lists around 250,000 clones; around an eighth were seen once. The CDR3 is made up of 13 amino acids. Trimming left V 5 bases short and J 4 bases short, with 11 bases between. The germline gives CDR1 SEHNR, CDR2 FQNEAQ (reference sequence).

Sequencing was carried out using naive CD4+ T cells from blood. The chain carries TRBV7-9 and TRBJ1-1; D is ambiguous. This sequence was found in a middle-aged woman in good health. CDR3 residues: CASSPQHATEAFF. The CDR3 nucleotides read TGTGCCAGCAGCCCCCAACATGCCACTGAAGCTTTCTTT.